A single sample is the source of the 16 T cell receptor beta chains below, sequenced in a study of cytomegalovirus exposure and HLA in healthy donors. Assay used: immunoSEQ multiplex PCR; TCRdb lists only in-frame clones, some missing. The table lists 150,000 to 200,000 clones, 86% of them singletons. Sample: PBMCs. The receptors stem from a woman in her 30s in good health and CMV-seronegative.

The chain recombines TRBV18 with TRBJ2-2, with a weak D call TRBD2 (5 bases). Germline CDR1 KGHSH, CDR2 LQKENI. V was pared by 3 bases and J by 2 bases, with 10 bases between. CDR3 length: 15 amino acids. The CDR3 DNA sequence: TGTGCCAGCTCACCTAGTCGGGGAAACACCGGGGAGCTGTTTTTT. Translated, it gives CASSPSRGNTGELFF.

The chain uses TRBV7-8 and TRBJ1-6; D gene ambiguous. Germline values: CDR1 SGHVS, CDR2 FQNEAQ. V was trimmed by 3 bases and J by 0 bases, leaving 6 bases between them. The CDR3 runs 15 residues. CDR3 sequence (DNA): TGTGCCAGCAGCTTCGGTAGCTCCTATAATTCACCCCTCCACTTT. Its protein product is CASSFGSSYNSPLHF.

The V call is TRBV5-4, the J call TRBJ2-5, with 8 positions matching TRBD1. The CDR3 extends over 15 amino acids. Unmatched junction bases numbered 8, after V lost 4 bases and J lost 3 bases. Germline V CDR1 and CDR2: SGHNT, YYREEE (reference sequence). The CDR3 reads CASSQKTQGEETQYF. CDR3 coding DNA: TGTGCCAGCAGCCAAAAGACACAGGGGGAAGAGACCCAGTACTTC. Filled out from reference TRBV5-4 and TRBJ2-5, the complete variable domain reads ETGVTQSPTHLIKTRGQQVTLRCSSQSGHNTVSWYQQALGQGPQFIFQYYREEENGRGNFPPRFSGLQFPNYSSELNVNALELDDSALYLCASSQKTQGEETQYFGPGTRLLVL.

V and J are TRBV7-9 and TRBJ1-1, with 10 positions matching TRBD1. Trimming took 5 bases from V and 5 from J; bases not matched to a gene: 8. Germline V gene lookup returns CDR1 SEHNR and CDR2 FQNEAQ (reference sequence). The CDR3 is 15 residues long. CDR3 in DNA: TGTGCCAGCAGCCCAGGGACAGGGGAATGGACTGAAGCTTTCTTT. Amino acids: CASSPGTGEWTEAFF. Supplemented by reference TRBV7-9 and TRBJ1-1, the full variable domain reads DTGVSQNPRHKITKRGQNVTFRCDPISEHNRLYWYRQTLGQGPEFLTYFQNEAQLEKSRLLSDRFSAERPKGSFSTLEIQRTEQGDSAMYLCASSPGTGEWTEAFFGQGTRLTVV.

The V call is TRBV5-6, the J call TRBJ2-2; 14 bases match TRBD2. The CDR3 sequence is 17 residues long. Losses at the gene ends were 4 bases for V and 5 bases for J; bases not matched to a gene: 7. From germline, CDR1 is SGHDT and CDR2 YYEEEE. In nucleotides, the CDR3 is TGTGCCAGCAGCCCCGGACTAGCGGGGGGTGGTACCGGGGAGCTGTTTTTT. Residues: CASSPGLAGGGTGELFF.

This chain joins TRBV27 and TRBJ2-5; D unresolved. CDR3 length: 12 amino acids. Trimming stripped 8 bases from V and 5 bases from J, with 12 bases between. CDR1 MNHEY and CDR2 SMNVEV come from the germline V gene (reference sequence). The CDR3 coding sequence is TGTGCCAGCGGTTGGTCGTTTGAGACCCAGTACTTC. Its protein is CASGWSFETQYF.

This clone was counted a few times. The chain employs TRBV7-6 and TRBJ1-6; D is perhaps TRBD1 (6 bases). The CDR3 spans 18 residues. CDR1 SGHVS and CDR2 FNYEAQ come from the germline V gene. V dropped 2 bases and J dropped 8 bases, with 22 bases sitting between them. The CDR3 nucleotides read TGTGCCAGCAGCTTAAACCCCGACGGCGGCAGGGGTTATTCACCCCTCCACTTT. It is translated as CASSLNPDGGRGYSPLHF.

CDR3 region: CSVEGGHENGYTF. The CDR3 DNA sequence: TGCAGCGTTGAAGGGGGACACGAGAATGGCTACACCTTC. The rearrangement joins TRBV29-1 to TRBJ1-2; possible D gene TRBD1, 6 bases. CDR1 is SQVTM, CDR2 ANQGSEA, per germline. The CDR3 has 13 amino acids. V dropped 1 base and J dropped 6 bases, with 12 bases sitting between them.

This clone was observed a handful of times. This rearrangement joins TRBV4-2 to TRBJ1-6; possibly TRBD1 for D (6 bases). Germline V CDR1 and CDR2: LGHNA, YNFKEQ. The CDR3 is 18 residues long. Trimming removed 0 bases at V and 7 bases at J, with 19 bases between. The CDR3 spells CASSQDPQGTGLNSPLHF. The DNA of the CDR3 is TGTGCCAGCAGCCAAGATCCTCAGGGCACAGGGTTGAATTCACCCCTCCACTTT.

The V call is TRBV5-1, the J call TRBJ2-2; D perhaps matches TRBD2 (5 bases). Per germline, CDR1 SGHRS and CDR2 YFSETQ. CDR3 length equals 17 residues. V was trimmed by 4 bases and J by 3 bases, leaving 19 bases between them. The CDR3 spells CASSPPRSGFHTGELFF. DNA of the CDR3: TGCGCCAGCAGCCCACCTAGGTCGGGGTTCCACACCGGGGAGCTGTTTTTT.

The chain employs TRBV4-1 and TRBJ2-7, with D possibly TRBD2 on 5 matching bases. This CDR3 is built from 14 residues. Between the trimmed V and J ends, which lost 5 bases and 4 bases, there was a span of 15 bases. Germline-derived CDR1 and CDR2 are MGHRA and YSYEKL. The CDR3: CASSKRTEIYEQYF. The CDR3, as DNA: TGCGCCAGCAGCAAACGGACTGAGATTTACGAGCAGTACTTC.

Only a few counts were recorded for this clone. V usage is TRBV7-2 and J usage is TRBJ1-4; D ambiguous. Deletions cut 5 bases from V and 7 bases from J, with 17 bases between. Germline V gene lookup returns CDR1 SGHTA and CDR2 FQGNSA. The CDR3 spans 15 residues. CDR3 nucleotide sequence: TGTGCCAGCAGCAAAACGGTGACAAACGGTGAAAAACTGTTTTTT. Encoded protein: CASSKTVTNGEKLFF. The full variable domain, rest sourced from reference TRBV7-2 and TRBJ1-4, is GAGVSQSPSNKVTEKGKDVELRCDPISGHTALYWYRQSLGQGLEFLIYFQGNSAPDKSGLPSDRFSAERTGGSVSTLTIQRTQQEDSAVYLCASSKTVTNGEKLFFGSGTQLSVL.

V is TRBV6-5 and J is TRBJ2-7, with TRBD1 identical over 8 bases. Germline V gene sequence: CDR1 MNHEY, CDR2 SVGAGI. The CDR3 length is 15 residues. V lost 0 bases and J lost 3; bases outside the gene matches: 4. In nucleotides, the CDR3 is TGTGCCAGCAGTTACTCGAGCGGACAGGGCTACGAGCAGTACTTC. It codes for CASSYSSGQGYEQYF.

The chain has TRBV19 and TRBJ2-3, with 16 bases fitting TRBD2. The CDR3 has 17 amino acids. Trimming cost V 5 bases and J 2 bases; bases outside gene matches: 4. Per the germline V gene, CDR1 is LNHDA and CDR2 is SQIVND (reference sequence). The CDR3 reads CASSEGLAGGPTDTQYF. CDR3 in DNA: TGTGCCAGTAGTGAGGGACTAGCGGGAGGGCCCACAGATACGCAGTATTTT. The full variable domain, completed using reference TRBV19 and TRBJ2-3, is DGGITQSPKYLFRKEGQNVTLSCEQNLNHDAMYWYRQDPGQGLRLIYYSQIVNDFQKGDIAEGYSVSREKKESFPLTVTSAQKNPTAFYLCASSEGLAGGPTDTQYFGPGTRLTVL.

V and J are TRBV29-1 and TRBJ2-7; D is unclear. The CDR3 is 12 amino acids. Germline V gene sequence: CDR1 SQVTM, CDR2 ANQGSEA. The germline V and J ends were trimmed by 3 bases and 3 bases, with 9 bases remaining between them. CDR3 region: CSVETGGYEQYF. CDR3 DNA: TGCAGCGTTGAGACTGGCGGCTACGAGCAGTACTTC.

The rearrangement uses TRBV7-9 and TRBJ2-7; D ambiguous. This CDR3 contains 13 residues. In germline, CDR1 is SEHNR, CDR2 FQNEAQ (reference sequence). The V gene lost 5 bases and the J gene lost 6 bases, with 14 bases spanning the gap. The CDR3 DNA is TGTGCCAGCAGCCCTGAGGTTAGTGGCGAGCAGTACTTC. This translates into CASSPEVSGEQYF.